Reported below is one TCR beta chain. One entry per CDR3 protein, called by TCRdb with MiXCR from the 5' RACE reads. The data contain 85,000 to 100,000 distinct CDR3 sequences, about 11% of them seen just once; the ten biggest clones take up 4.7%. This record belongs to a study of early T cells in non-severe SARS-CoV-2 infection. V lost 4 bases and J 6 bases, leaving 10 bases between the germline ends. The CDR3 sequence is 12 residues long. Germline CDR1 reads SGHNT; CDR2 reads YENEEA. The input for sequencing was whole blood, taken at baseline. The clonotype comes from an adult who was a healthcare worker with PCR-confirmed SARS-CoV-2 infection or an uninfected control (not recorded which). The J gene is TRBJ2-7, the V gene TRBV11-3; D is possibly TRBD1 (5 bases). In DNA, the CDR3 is TGTGCCAGCAGCTCCACAGGCTCCGAGCAGTACTTC. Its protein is CASSSTGSEQYF.